Given below is one TCR beta chain in context. This clonotype was picked up a small number of times. There is no known antigen for this receptor. Per-base quality was not reported, and no clone a single base away is much larger than it. The CDR3 goes from the cysteine to the phenylalanine over 14 residues. Just CDR3 DNA is preserved here, 42 bases in frame from base 1. CDR1 is given as MDHEN and CDR2 as SYDVKM, both from the germline V gene. V loses 3 bases of germline sequence and J loses 5 bases, and the interval between the two ends is 14 bases. The run used an Illumina HiSeq 1500. TCRdb took the public reads, trimmed them with fastp at Q25, ran MiXCR for clone calling and kept in-frame beta chains. Rows are unified per CDR3 protein, each entry keeping the most common DNA and genes. Within this sample are 150,000 to 200,000 distinct CDR3 sequences, with around 20% of them counted one time only. Of the sample, approximately 2.9% is held by the ten largest clones.

This sample was taken from a study of T cell repertoires in cytomegalovirus infection (dated by TCRdb to between 2018 and 2021). As for the study more broadly: Donor HLA type was relevant to the analysis, because carriage of CMV infection together with the matching HLA type was indicated by public TCR beta signatures.

Broader findings and caveats from the paper: In the ex vivo response, HLA-C-restricted CMV-specific TCR beta clonotypes were dominant, and in two of eight donors the single most frequent clonotype came from this HLA-C-restricted group. Carriers of CMV infection plus the relevant HLA type were discriminated by the cumulative frequency of public TCR beta family members in the study cohort and in an independent approximately 350-donor cohort.

The clonotype was recovered from a human donor in good health (CMV status not recorded). Some clones in this sample may be carry-over from other donors' samples. Sequenced: PBMCs. The chain couples TRBV28 to TRBJ2-7; the D region possibly corresponds to TRBD1 (5 bases align). The nucleotides read TGTGCCAGCAGTTTGGCCCAGGGTATCGACGAGCAGTACTTC. This is translated as CASSLAQGIDEQYF. When the CDR3 is completed using the reference TRBV28 and TRBJ2-7 genes on either side, the full variable domain is DVKVTQSSRYLVKRTGEKVFLECVQDMDHENMFWYRQDPGLGLRLIYFSYDVKMKEKGDIPEGYSVSREKKERFSLILESASTNQTSMYLCASSLAQGIDEQYFGPGTRLTVT.